The present entry profiles one T cell receptor (beta chain) with its context. The sample originates from a study of blood T cell repertoires in COVID-19. In the study overall: The samples span acute and convalescent COVID-19 from the United States, Italy and Spain. T cells, B-cell-depleted T cells, or PBMCs supplied cDNA or gDNA.

Germline loops: CDR1 SGHVS, CDR2 FQNEAQ. V was clipped by 2 bases and J by 6 bases, with 13 bases between them. The CDR3 contains 14 residues. Original methodology: Amplification from reference gene primers served as the basis for estimated nucleated cell counts. Measured with immunoSEQ multiplex PCR; TCRdb has only the in-frame clones, and not every one. That table supplies the V and J calls and clone size; D and trimming were determined from the DNA. Here the sample spans just over 95,000 clones, just over 90% being singletons. The specimen was peripheral blood. The clonotype originates from a man in his fifties or sixties with acute or convalescent COVID-19. V usage is TRBV7-8 and J usage is TRBJ1-2; D call uncertain. The CDR3 region has the DNA TGTGCCAGCAGCTTAAGGCGTCAGGCTGATGGCTACACCTTC. This gives the protein CASSLRRQADGYTF.